The clone carrying this T cell receptor (beta chain) was observed many times. Its antigen is not identified. The data belong to a study of shared clonotypes between healthy human individuals. Study-level results: Only blood was sampled, and tissue TCR repertoires likely differ from blood ones.

Here immunoSEQ multiplex PCR was the method, and the copy in TCRdb shows in-frame clones only, minus some. The profile shows about half a million clones, roughly 80% of them singletons. The CDR3 consists of 16 residues. Germline CDR1 and CDR2: MDHEN and SYDVKM. V lost 2 bases and J lost 3, with 16 bases in between. This clonotype was obtained from a middle-aged woman in good health. Some clones in this sample may be carry-over from other donors' samples. The specimen was PBMCs. This chain links TRBV28 with TRBJ1-2; D call uncertain. CDR3 DNA sequence: TGTGCCAGCAGTTTAATCGGGTATGGTGGGGACTATGGCTACACCTTC. Translated, it gives CASSLIGYGGDYGYTF.